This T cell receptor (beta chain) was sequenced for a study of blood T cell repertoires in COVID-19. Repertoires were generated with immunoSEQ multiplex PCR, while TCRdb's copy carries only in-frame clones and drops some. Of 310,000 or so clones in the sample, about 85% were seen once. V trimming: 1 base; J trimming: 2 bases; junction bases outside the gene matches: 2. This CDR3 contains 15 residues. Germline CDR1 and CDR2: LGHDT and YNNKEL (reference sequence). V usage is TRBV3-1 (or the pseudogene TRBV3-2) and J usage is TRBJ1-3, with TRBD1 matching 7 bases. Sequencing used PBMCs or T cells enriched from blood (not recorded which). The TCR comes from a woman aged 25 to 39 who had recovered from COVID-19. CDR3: CASSQVTGAGNTIYF. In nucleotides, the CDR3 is TGTGCCAGCAGCCAAGTTACAGGGGCTGGAAACACCATATATTTT.